This entry lists 22 T cell receptor beta chains sequenced from one sample in a study of spatial heterogeneity in lung cancer. TCRdb itself ran the 5' RACE reads through MiXCR, one entry per CDR3 protein. The sample lists tens of thousands of distinct CDR3 sequences; 10% to 15% were seen once. The time point was: blood at routine non-recurrence follow-up after resection. The source was PBMCs, collected at follow-up. These receptors came from a male donor with early-stage non-small cell lung cancer.

This sequence joins TRBV29-1 and TRBJ2-5, with D hard to call. CDR1 is SQVTM and CDR2 is ANQGSEA in the germline V gene. The CDR3 is 13 amino acids. The V and J ends lost 5 bases and 2 bases respectively, with 12 bases between them. The CDR3 DNA reads as TGCAGCGTTCACGCGAGTCCTCAAGAGACCCAGTACTTC. It specifies CSVHASPQETQYF.

With respect to this clonotype: A much larger clone differs from this one at a single base, so this may be a read error. The V and J genes are TRBV9 and TRBJ1-2; 9 nucleotides line up with TRBD1. Germline values: CDR1 SGDLS, CDR2 YYNGEE. CDR3 size: 16 residues. The trim removed 4 bases at V and 4 bases at J, leaving 11 bases unmatched. The DNA of the CDR3 is TGTGCCAGCAGCCAATCCGGGACAGGGACATCCTATGGCTACACCTTC. This codes for CASSQSGTGTSYGYTF.

At least ten counts were recorded for this clonotype. The chain couples TRBV23-1 to TRBJ2-7, with D unresolved. TRBV23-1 belongs to the ORF category, with a function that is uncertain. This CDR3 has 13 residues. Trimming removed 2 bases at V and 3 bases at J, with 8 bases between. In DNA, the CDR3 is TGCGCCAGCAGTCAAGTCAGAGACTACGAGCAGTACTTC. As protein: CASSQVRDYEQYF.

This clonotype was counted a few times. The CDR3 DNA follows: TGTGCCAGCAGCGCAGGACTAGCGGGGCCCCAAGAGACCCAGTACTTC. This encodes CASSAGLAGPQETQYF. V usage is TRBV7-9 and J usage is TRBJ2-5; 12 bases align to TRBD2. V gave up 5 bases and J gave up 1 base; unmatched junction bases: 5. This CDR3 has 16 residues. Germline V lookup: CDR1 SEHNR, CDR2 FQNEAQ (reference sequence).

This clonotype was observed a handful of times. This chain links TRBV12-3 or TRBV12-4 with TRBJ1-1, with 8 bases identical to TRBD1. J was trimmed by 5 bases and V by 2 bases; bases with no gene match: 4. CDR3 length: 14 amino acids. For the CDR3, the DNA is TGTGCCAGCAGTTTAACAGGGGGGGAAACTGAAGCTTTCTTT. Translation gives CASSLTGGETEAFF.

This clonotype was counted ten times or more. The CDR3 loop reads CASANRAGNSPLHF. The CDR3 region has the DNA TGTGCCAGCGCAAACAGGGCGGGTAATTCACCCCTCCACTTT. V is TRBV6-2 or TRBV6-3 and J is TRBJ1-6; D may be TRBD1 (6 bases). Per germline, CDR1 MNHEY and CDR2 SVGEGT. The ends were cut back, 8 bases at V and 6 bases at J, with 14 bases in the middle. The CDR3 loop spans 14 amino acids.

This clonotype was counted at least ten times. This chain uses TRBV29-1 with TRBJ1-6; TRBD1 matches at 7 bases. Germline CDR1 reads SQVTM; CDR2 reads ANQGSEA. This CDR3 is built from 13 residues. With 5 bases clipped from V and 7 bases from J, the junction kept 5 bases outside the gene matches. CDR3 in DNA: TGCAGCGTTCGGACAGGTTCGAATTCACCCCTCCACTTT. Protein: CSVRTGSNSPLHF. Looking up the rest from reference TRBV29-1 and TRBJ1-6 gives the full variable domain: SAVISQKPSRDICQRGTSLTIQCQVDSQVTMMFWYRQQPGQSLTLIATANQGSEATYESGFVIDKFPISRPNLTFSTLTVSNMSPEDSSIYLCSVRTGSNSPLHFGNGTRLTVT.

Turning to this clonotype: A much larger clone lies one base from this, so it may be a read error. The V gene is TRBV5-1, the J gene TRBJ1-2; D uncertain. The CDR3 contains 13 residues. Germline-derived CDR1 and CDR2 are SGHRS and YFSETQ. The CDR3 loop reads CTSSLGSAYGYTF. Here the CDR3 DNA reads TGCACCAGCAGCTTGGGGTCTGCCTATGGCTACACCTTC.

The chain recombines TRBV4-2 with TRBJ2-1; weak D call: TRBD2 (7 bases). V was clipped by 4 bases and J by 8 bases, with 18 bases between them. Germline-derived CDR1 and CDR2 are LGHNA and YNFKEQ. The CDR3 totals 15 residues. CDR3 residues: CASSLQRDPGDEQFF. In nucleotides, the CDR3 is TGTGCCAGCAGCCTTCAGCGGGACCCAGGGGATGAGCAGTTCTTC.

This clonotype showed up many times. The J gene is TRBJ1-2, the V gene TRBV18, with 8 bases matching TRBD1. Trimming removed 2 bases from V and 4 bases from J; junction bases left unmatched: 6. Germline CDR1 reads KGHSH; CDR2 reads LQKENI. The CDR3 contains 15 residues. The CDR3 here is CASSPAGGEGYGYTF. CDR3 DNA sequence: TGTGCCAGCTCACCAGCAGGGGGCGAGGGCTATGGCTACACCTTC. The full variable domain, its missing parts supplied by reference TRBV18 and TRBJ1-2, is NAGVMQNPRHLVRRRGQEARLRCSPMKGHSHVYWYRQLPEEGLKFMVYLQKENIIDESGMPKERFSAEFPKEGPSILRIQQVVRGDSAAYFCASSPAGGEGYGYTFGSGTRLTVV.

This clonotype was seen only a few times. V is TRBV24-1 and J is TRBJ2-3; the D call may be TRBD1 or TRBD2 (5 bases each). The germline V gene encodes CDR1 KGHDR and CDR2 SFDVKD. The V gene lost 2 bases and the J gene lost 2 bases, with 10 bases spanning the gap. The CDR3 totals 15 residues. DNA of the CDR3: TGTGCCACCAGTGATTGGGGGACCCCCACAGATACGCAGTATTTT. Protein sequence: CATSDWGTPTDTQYF.

This clonotype was counted ten times or more. The gene calls are TRBV18 and TRBJ2-6; D may be TRBD1 (6 bases). The CDR3 sequence is 17 residues long. Trimming took off 3 bases at V and 0 bases at J, with 12 bases between the two ends. Germline V CDR1 and CDR2: KGHSH, LQKENI. This CDR3 is CASSPQGPHSGANVLTF. The CDR3 DNA reads TGTGCCAGCTCACCTCAGGGGCCACACTCTGGGGCCAACGTCCTGACTTTC.

This clonotype was observed at least ten times. The chain recombines TRBV7-2 with TRBJ1-2; D remains ambiguous. Germline assignment: CDR1 SGHTA and CDR2 FQGNSA. The CDR3 is made up of 10 amino acids. V lost 4 bases to trimming and J lost 5 bases, with 2 bases between them. CDR3 sequence (DNA): TGTGCCAGCAGCTCGTATGGCTACACCTTC. This sequence encodes CASSSYGYTF.

This clonotype appeared many times. The V gene is TRBV12-3 or TRBV12-4, the J gene TRBJ2-3; tentative D call: TRBD2 (6 bases). Trimming took off 4 bases at V and 0 bases at J, with 8 bases between the two ends. This CDR3 comprises 14 residues. CDR3 bases: TGTGCCAGCAGTTCGGGGACTAGCACAGATACGCAGTATTTT. It encodes CASSSGTSTDTQYF.

This clonotype was seen ten or more times. V and J are TRBV20-1 and TRBJ1-2; 9 bases agree with TRBD1. Trimming at V came to 8 bases and at J to 3 bases, leaving 19 bases not matched to a gene. Germline V CDR1 and CDR2: DFQATT, SNEGSKA (reference sequence). This CDR3 is 17 amino acids long. This CDR3 reads CSSTPQTSTGGDYGYTF. DNA for the CDR3: TGCAGTTCAACACCCCAAACCTCGACAGGGGGAGACTATGGCTACACCTTC.

This clonotype was seen many times. The V and J genes are TRBV15 and TRBJ1-6, with TRBD1 matching 7 bases. The CDR3 has 16 amino acids. CDR1 is LNHNV, CDR2 YYDKDF, per germline (reference sequence). V lost 1 base and J lost 6; bases outside the gene matches: 6. For the CDR3, the DNA is TGTGCCACCAGCAGAGGGGGACAGTCACCTAATTCACCCCTCCACTTT. Its translation is CATSRGGQSPNSPLHF.

The table lists this clonotype with many counts. V and J are TRBV6-2 or TRBV6-3 and TRBJ2-5; D possibly corresponds to TRBD2 (6 bases). The germline CDR1 and CDR2 sequences are MNHEY and SVGEGT. V was pared by 7 bases and J by 0 bases, with 21 bases between. The CDR3 sequence is 17 residues long. CDR3 DNA: TGTGCCAGCACCCAAGCTCTGGCGGGGAGGTACCAAGAGACCCAGTACTTC. It specifies CASTQALAGRYQETQYF.

This clonotype showed up many times. V gene TRBV20-1 combines with J gene TRBJ2-7; TRBD1 matches 7 bases. This CDR3 is 14 amino acids long. V lost 5 bases, J lost 4 bases, and 11 bases stayed unmatched. The germline V gene encodes CDR1 DFQATT and CDR2 SNEGSKA (reference sequence). The CDR3 region has the DNA TGCAGTGCTGGACAGGCTACAACGATATACGAGCAGTACTTC. This translates into CSAGQATTIYEQYF.

The chain carries TRBV27 and TRBJ2-3; D is uncertain. The CDR3 contains 13 residues. V was cut by 0 bases and J by 6 bases, with 7 bases left in between. CDR1 is MNHEY and CDR2 is SMNVEV in the germline V gene (reference sequence). CDR3 residues: CASSLSGLDTQYF. The CDR3 DNA is TGTGCCAGCAGTTTATCAGGGCTTGATACGCAGTATTTT.

This clonotype was seen many times. The genes are TRBV12-3 or TRBV12-4 and TRBJ2-7, with D perhaps matching TRBD2 (5 bases). Trimming took off 5 bases at V and 3 bases at J, with 11 bases between the two ends. The CDR3 runs to 13 residues. CDR3 amino acids: CASSRSGNYEQYF. CDR3 DNA: TGTGCCAGCAGTCGCTCGGGAAACTACGAGCAGTACTTC.

This clonotype was seen only a few times. V is TRBV9 and J is TRBJ1-6; D is uncertain. Trimming removed 0 bases at V and 7 bases at J, with 8 bases between. Germline V gene sequence: CDR1 SGDLS, CDR2 YYNGEE. The CDR3 has 14 residues. CDR3 region: CASSVGQDNSPLHF. The CDR3 DNA is TGTGCCAGCAGCGTAGGCCAGGACAATTCACCCCTCCACTTT. The full variable domain, in which reference TRBV9 and TRBJ1-6 provide the parts outside the CDR3, is DSGVTQTPKHLITATGQRVTLRCSPRSGDLSVYWYQQSLDQGLQFLIQYYNGEERAKGNILERFSAQQFPDLHSELNLSSLELGDSALYFCASSVGQDNSPLHFGNGTRLTVT.

This clonotype has ten or more counts. The genes are TRBV30 and TRBJ1-2, with D possibly TRBD1 on 5 matching bases. The length of the CDR3 is 14 residues. The ends were cut back, 4 bases at V and 4 bases at J, with 16 bases in the middle. The V gene's germline CDR1 is GTSNPN and CDR2 SVGIG (reference sequence). The CDR3 reads CAWTRGRDLYGYTF. The DNA for the CDR3 is TGTGCCTGGACTCGAGGCAGGGATCTCTATGGCTACACCTTC.